Shown below are 16 T cell receptor beta chains from a single sample sequenced in a study of cytomegalovirus exposure and HLA in healthy donors. Primers included in the PCR were 60 Vbeta and 13 Jbeta primers. The table came from immunoSEQ multiplex PCR; TCRdb's copy has only in-frame clones and leaves some out. The sample features over 100,000 clones, with approximately 1.6% in its top ten. The sequencing input was PBMCs. These receptors came from a young man in good health and CMV-seronegative.

The chain uses TRBV6-1 and TRBJ2-7; TRBD1 matches 11 bases. The CDR3 is made up of 16 amino acids. Trimming cost V 0 bases and J 3 bases; bases outside gene matches: 4. Germline V lookup: CDR1 MNHNS, CDR2 SASEGT. The CDR3: CASSEAVGTGGYEQYF. The CDR3 DNA is TGTGCCAGCAGTGAAGCCGTCGGGACAGGGGGCTACGAGCAGTACTTC.

The chain carries TRBV19 and TRBJ1-1, with D possibly matching TRBD1 (5 bases). In germline, CDR1 is LNHDA, CDR2 SQIVND (reference sequence). The CDR3 length is 14 residues. The V end was cut by 6 bases, the J end by 1 base, with 12 bases between. CDR3 in amino acids: CASSLRGSNTEAFF. CDR3 DNA: TGTGCCAGTAGCCTCCGGGGGTCGAACACTGAAGCTTTCTTT.

J is TRBJ1-3 and V is TRBV19, with TRBD1 matching 9 bases. The V segment lost 3 bases and the J segment 1 base; nucleotides outside the gene matches: 13. Germline V lookup: CDR1 LNHDA, CDR2 SQIVND (reference sequence). This CDR3 contains 19 residues. In DNA form, the CDR3 reads TGTGCCAGTAGTATTTCCGGGACAGGGCGTTCGAGTTCTGGAAACACCATATATTTT. Its translation is CASSISGTGRSSSGNTIYF.

The CDR3 nucleotides read TGTGCCAGCATGAAAGCTACCGGGGAGCTGTTTTTT. Translated, it gives CASMKATGELFF. The chain uses TRBV6-5 and TRBJ2-2; D is ambiguous. Germline assignment: CDR1 MNHEY and CDR2 SVGAGI. The CDR3 has 12 residues. V was pared by 7 bases and J by 5 bases, with 8 bases between.

The chain couples TRBV4-2 to TRBJ1-2; D not certain. The germline V gene encodes CDR1 LGHNA and CDR2 YNFKEQ. V lost 0 bases and J 7 bases, leaving 6 bases between the germline ends. The CDR3 runs 12 residues. CDR3 DNA sequence: TGTGCCAGCAGCCAAGATTCCCGTGGCTACACCTTC. Translated: CASSQDSRGYTF.

V gene TRBV7-3 combines with J gene TRBJ2-7; no definite D call. This CDR3 comprises 16 residues. With 1 base removed from V and 3 bases from J, the gap between germline ends came to 16 bases. CDR1 and CDR2 from the germline V gene are SGHTA and FQGTGA. The CDR3 nucleotides read TGTGCCAGCAGCTTAATTCCCTCGCGGCAGTACTACGAGCAGTACTTC. This encodes CASSLIPSRQYYEQYF.

This rearrangement joins TRBV28 to TRBJ1-1, with D unclear. From germline, CDR1 is MDHEN and CDR2 SYDVKM. V was clipped by 5 bases and J by 0 bases, with 7 bases between them. CDR3 length: 13 amino acids. CDR3 in amino acids: CASSRLVNTEAFF. The DNA of the CDR3 is TGTGCCAGCAGTCGCTTAGTGAACACTGAAGCTTTCTTT.

The chain has TRBV18 and TRBJ1-4; TRBD1 matches at 7 bases. V was clipped by 4 bases and J by 5 bases; unmatched bases: 1. Germline V gene data show CDR1 as KGHSH and CDR2 as LQKENI. This CDR3 spans 13 amino acids. DNA of the CDR3: TGTGCCAGCTCACGGGGACAGAATGAAAAACTGTTTTTT. It specifies CASSRGQNEKLFF.

The chain recombines TRBV2 with TRBJ1-1; 8 bases align to TRBD1. Germline V gene lookup returns CDR1 SNHLY and CDR2 FYNNEI. V shed 7 bases and J 4 bases; nucleotides not matched to a gene: 8. There are 14 residues in the CDR3. The CDR3 sequence is CASITDRAVTEAFF. CDR3 sequence (DNA): TGTGCCAGCATTACGGACAGGGCGGTCACTGAAGCTTTCTTT.

The chain has TRBV6-5 and TRBJ1-1; 7 bases align to TRBD1. CDR3 length equals 14 residues. Per the germline V gene, CDR1 is MNHEY and CDR2 is SVGAGI. With V trimmed by 5 bases and J by 4 bases, 7 bases remained unmatched. DNA of the CDR3: TGTGCCAGCAGTGGCAGACAGGGACGCACTGAAGCTTTCTTT. Its protein product is CASSGRQGRTEAFF.

V is TRBV5-1 and J is TRBJ1-2; D possibly corresponds to TRBD1 (5 bases). Deletions cut 5 bases from V and 6 bases from J, with 20 bases between. This CDR3 has 15 residues. The V gene's germline CDR1 is SGHRS and CDR2 YFSETQ. The CDR3 DNA sequence: TGCGCCAGCAGTTTTACCGCAGGGTCAACGGATGGCTACACCTTC. Encoded protein: CASSFTAGSTDGYTF.

V usage is TRBV9 and J usage is TRBJ2-7; D possibly corresponds to TRBD2 (5 bases). The germline V gene has CDR1 SGDLS and CDR2 YYNGEE. There are 13 residues in the CDR3. V was clipped by 7 bases and J by 0 bases, with 11 bases between them. CDR3 nucleotide sequence: TGTGCCAGCGGACCGGGGTCCTCCTACGAGCAGTACTTC. As protein: CASGPGSSYEQYF.

The chain uses TRBV7-2 and TRBJ2-7; possible D gene TRBD2, 6 bases. Germline CDR1 SGHTA, CDR2 FQGNSA. V dropped 1 base and J dropped 4 bases, with 14 bases sitting between them. This CDR3 region has 15 residues. The CDR3 here is CASSLVGGNGYEQYF. For the CDR3, the DNA is TGTGCCAGCAGCTTAGTCGGAGGGAATGGGTACGAGCAGTACTTC.

The chain has TRBV6-4 and TRBJ2-3; 8 bases match TRBD2. V gave up 8 bases and J gave up 3 bases; unmatched junction bases: 7. In germline, CDR1 is MRHNA, CDR2 SNTAGT. The length of the CDR3 is 14 residues. The CDR3 protein is CASRSGADTDTQYF. The DNA for the CDR3 is TGTGCCAGCCGTAGCGGGGCGGATACAGATACGCAGTATTTT.

The J gene is TRBJ2-7, the V gene TRBV7-2; D uncertain. Germline V gene data show CDR1 as SGHTA and CDR2 as FQGNSA. The CDR3 covers 13 residues. V was cut by 2 bases and J by 3 bases, with 8 bases left in between. Written as DNA, the CDR3 is TGTGCCAGCAGCTTAAGTCTAAACTACGAGCAGTACTTC. Translated, it gives CASSLSLNYEQYF.

V is TRBV15 and J is TRBJ2-3, with TRBD2 matching over 8 bases. The CDR3 sequence is 16 residues long. CDR1 is LNHNV, CDR2 YYDKDF, per germline (reference sequence). V shed 1 base, J shed 4 bases, and the junction held 7 bases outside the gene matches. The CDR3 coding sequence is TGTGCCACCAGCAGAGCGCACGGGGGGGGCGCAGATACGCAGTATTTT. Translation gives CATSRAHGGGADTQYF.